This entry lists 4 T cell receptor beta chains sequenced from one sample in a study of CD8 T cells in ankylosing spondylitis. Each CDR3 protein is one row after TCRdb ran MiXCR on the 5' RACE reads. This table has 200,000 to 250,000 distinct CDR3 sequences, roughly a tenth appearing once. Material: blood, either unsorted or a sorted T cell fraction (not recorded which). All receptors come from a male donor with ankylosing spondylitis or in good health (not recorded which).

This clonotype was observed a few times. The chain joins TRBV7-2 to TRBJ2-4, with 11 bases fitting TRBD2. CDR3 length: 15 amino acids. V lost 1 base to trimming and J lost 9 bases; unmatched junction nucleotides: 5. The germline gives CDR1 SGHTA, CDR2 FQGNSA. The chain's CDR3 is CASSLVAGGPGIQYF. The CDR3 DNA reads as TGTGCCAGCAGCTTAGTAGCGGGGGGGCCCGGCATTCAGTACTTC.

The sample holds a few counts of this clonotype. The chain couples TRBV5-1 to TRBJ2-5; 7 bases are a match to TRBD1. Germline CDR1 is SGHRS and CDR2 is YFSETQ. The CDR3 is 14 residues long. J was trimmed by 1 base and V by 5 bases; bases with no gene match: 5. CDR3 in DNA: TGCGCCAGCAGTACAGGGGCCTCCCAAGAGACCCAGTACTTC. Protein product: CASSTGASQETQYF.

The sample holds many counts of this clonotype. J is TRBJ2-7 and V is TRBV7-8; tentative D call: TRBD1 (5 bases). Deletions cut 1 base from V and 1 base from J, with 11 bases between. There are 15 residues in the CDR3. Germline CDR1 SGHVS, CDR2 FQNEAQ. CDR3 amino acids: CASSLVTGKSYEQYF. For the CDR3, the DNA is TGTGCCAGCAGCTTAGTTACAGGCAAATCCTACGAGCAGTACTTC.

This clonotype was picked up many times. This sequence joins TRBV24-1 and TRBJ2-5; D remains ambiguous. Trimming removed 3 bases at V and 5 bases at J, with 6 bases between. The CDR3 covers 12 residues. Germline CDR1 KGHDR, CDR2 SFDVKD. CDR3 DNA sequence: TGTGCCACCAGTGATGCGGTGGAGACCCAGTACTTC. Translated: CATSDAVETQYF.